The 23 T cell receptor beta chains in this list originate from one sample, sequenced in a study of identifying expanded T cells in peripheral blood (dated by TCRdb to 2018 to 2020). The method behind the library was the immunoSEQ multiplex PCR assay. TCRdb stores this immuneACCESS table with in-frame sequences only. Part of the clones is absent; in the studies checked, under half of the shortfall reflects unresolved V genes, and no reason is known for the rest. The sample records roughly 120,000 clones, about 88% of which are singletons. Jointly, the top ten make up roughly 7.6% of the sample. The sample consisted of blood. The source is a person aged 18-70 years in good health.

This CDR3 is CASSDRANEQFF. As DNA, the CDR3 is TGTGCCAGCAGCGACAGGGCTAATGAGCAGTTCTTC. V usage is TRBV7-3 and J usage is TRBJ2-1; 7 nucleotides align to TRBD1. The V and J ends lost 5 bases and 7 bases, in that order; junction bases with no gene match: 2. The CDR3 sequence is 12 residues long. Germline V gene lookup returns CDR1 SGHTA and CDR2 FQGTGA.

The chain is built from TRBV27 and TRBJ2-3; a weak D match, TRBD1 (6 bases). Looked up from germline, CDR1 is MNHEY and CDR2 is SMNVEV (reference sequence). The CDR3 contains 15 residues. The germline V and J ends were trimmed by 1 base and 6 bases, with 14 bases remaining between them. The CDR3 sequence: CASSLLTGMGDTQYF. The CDR3 DNA follows: TGTGCCAGCAGTTTATTAACAGGGATGGGGGATACGCAGTATTTT.

This CDR3 reads CASRRAGGDWPLYNEQFF. Here the CDR3 DNA reads TGTGCCAGCAGGAGGGCGGGAGGGGATTGGCCCCTGTACAATGAGCAGTTCTTC. V is TRBV21-1 and J is TRBJ2-1; TRBD2, the table's D call, lacks a check against the DNA. TRBV21-1 is recorded as a pseudogene. There are 18 residues in the CDR3.

The chain employs TRBV19 and TRBJ2-3; D might be TRBD2 (6 bases). The germline gives CDR1 LNHDA, CDR2 SQIVND (reference sequence). V lost 3 bases and J lost 2, with 12 bases in between. There are 15 residues in the CDR3. The CDR3 sequence: CASSMGGLNTDTQYF. The DNA of the CDR3 is TGTGCCAGTAGTATGGGGGGACTTAACACAGATACGCAGTATTTT.

The chain recombines TRBV7-2 with TRBJ2-7; 7 nucleotides line up with TRBD1. The CDR3 length is 16 residues. V lost 4 bases to trimming and J lost 0 bases; unmatched junction nucleotides: 9. Germline-derived CDR1 and CDR2 are SGHTA and FQGNSA. Here the CDR3 reads CASSYPGQRSSYEQYF. CDR3 DNA sequence: TGTGCCAGCAGCTATCCGGGACAGAGAAGCTCCTACGAGCAGTACTTC.

The chain couples TRBV7-2 to TRBJ2-2; the D is unclear. V was trimmed by 1 base and J by 3 bases, leaving 3 bases between them. The CDR3 spans 13 residues. Germline V gene lookup returns CDR1 SGHTA and CDR2 FQGNSA. The CDR3 loop reads CASSLGDTGELFF. The CDR3 nucleotides are TGTGCCAGCAGCTTAGGAGACACCGGGGAGCTGTTTTTT.

The rearrangement uses TRBV25-1 and TRBJ2-7; 15 nucleotides match TRBD2. The V gene's germline CDR1 is MGHDK and CDR2 SYGVNS. This CDR3 region has 16 residues. The junction had 6 bases not matched to a gene; V was cut back by 3 bases and J by 6 bases. The CDR3 nucleotides are TGTGCCAGCAGTGATCCCGGACTAGCGGGGGGGCGCGAGCAGTACTTC. Translating it yields CASSDPGLAGGREQYF.

This clone showed up just once. The chain combines TRBV6-1 with TRBJ1-2, with D possibly TRBD1 on 5 matching bases. The CDR3 runs 13 residues. Trimming removed 8 bases from V and 8 bases from J, with 18 bases in between. Per the germline V gene, CDR1 is MNHNS and CDR2 is SASEGT. The CDR3, as DNA: TGTGCCAGCTTTGTTACAGGTCTCGTAGGCTACACCTTC. This gives the protein CASFVTGLVGYTF.

The V call is TRBV14, the J call TRBJ2-3; 7 nucleotides agree with TRBD2. CDR3 length: 15 amino acids. In germline, CDR1 is SGHDN, CDR2 FVKESK. With 4 bases clipped from V and 0 bases from J, the junction kept 4 bases outside the gene matches. The CDR3 sequence: CASSPGTTSTDTQYF. The DNA for the CDR3 is TGTGCCAGCAGCCCCGGGACTACTAGCACAGATACGCAGTATTTT.

The J gene is TRBJ1-2, the V gene TRBV2, with D possibly TRBD1 on 6 matching bases. Germline V CDR1 and CDR2: SNHLY, FYNNEI. The CDR3 is 14 amino acids. V dropped 6 bases and J dropped 4 bases, with 15 bases sitting between them. CDR3 DNA: TGTGCCAGCAGGGACAGCTTTATATTCTATGGCTACACCTTC. This gives the protein CASRDSFIFYGYTF.

The chain carries TRBV28 and TRBJ1-4; the D gene is possibly TRBD1 (6 bases). Germline V gene data show CDR1 as MDHEN and CDR2 as SYDVKM. The CDR3 is 13 residues long. Trimming cost V 8 bases and J 5 bases, with 12 bases left between them. DNA of the CDR3: TGTGCCAGCCAACAGGGACCCAATGAAAAACTGTTTTTT. Residues: CASQQGPNEKLFF.

V gene TRBV5-1 combines with J gene TRBJ2-7; tentative D call: TRBD1 (5 bases). The germline CDR1 and CDR2 sequences are SGHRS and YFSETQ. With 4 bases removed from V and 0 bases from J, the gap between germline ends came to 23 bases. The CDR3 sequence is 18 residues long. CDR3 residues: CASSHRSSETGHSYEQYF. DNA for the CDR3: TGCGCCAGCAGCCATAGATCGTCAGAAACAGGCCACTCCTACGAGCAGTACTTC.

Remarks on this clone: One junction end does not reproduce the germline sequence, and a read error may be involved. This chain uses TRBV29-1 with TRBJ2-7; D uncertain. The germline V gene has CDR1 SQVTM and CDR2 ANQGSEA. The CDR3 is 8 residues long. The CDR3 nucleotides are TGCAGCGACCAATACGGTAGCTTC. Translation gives CSDQYGSF.

This clone was seen just once. The chain's CDR3 is CASSEYWTSNEKLFF. CDR3 bases: TGTGCCAGCAGTGAATATTGGACAAGTAATGAAAAACTGTTTTTT. The gene calls are TRBV2 and TRBJ1-4, with a weak D call TRBD1 (5 bases). There are 15 residues in the CDR3. V was shortened by 2 bases and J by 4 bases, with 11 bases between the two germline ends. Looked up from germline, CDR1 is SNHLY and CDR2 is FYNNEI.

The chain couples TRBV30 to TRBJ2-2, with no clear D. The germline V gene encodes CDR1 GTSNPN and CDR2 SVGIG (reference sequence). This CDR3 has 13 residues. The V end was cut by 2 bases, the J end by 3 bases, with 7 bases between. The DNA of the CDR3 is TGTGCCTGGAGTAACGCGGACACCGGGGAGCTGTTTTTT. It codes for CAWSNADTGELFF. The whole variable domain, remainder taken from reference TRBV30 and TRBJ2-2, is SQTIHQWPATLVQPVGSPLSLECTVEGTSNPNLYWYRQAAGRGLQLLFYSVGIGQISSEVPQNLSASRPQDRQFILSSKKLLLSDSGFYLCAWSNADTGELFFGEGSRLTVL.

The rearrangement joins TRBV5-1 to TRBJ2-7; 8 bases fit TRBD2. J lost 1 base, V lost 5 bases, and 5 bases had no gene match. The length of the CDR3 is 14 residues. From germline, CDR1 is SGHRS and CDR2 YFSETQ. CDR3 bases: TGCGCCAGCAGACCCGGCGGGGGGTCCTACGAGCAGTACTTC. Amino acid sequence: CASRPGGGSYEQYF.

This sequence joins TRBV14 and TRBJ2-2; the D is unclear. Trimming took 0 bases from V and 10 from J, leaving 12 bases between them. Germline V gene data show CDR1 as SGHDN and CDR2 as FVKESK. The length of the CDR3 is 14 residues. CDR3 region: CASSQDRMREELFF. CDR3 nucleotides: TGTGCCAGCAGCCAAGACCGGATGCGCGAGGAGCTGTTTTTT.

The table lists this clone with a few counts. The V gene is TRBV21-1, the J gene TRBJ2-7; the table's D call TRBD2 went unverified against the DNA. TRBV21-1 is assigned pseudogene status. This CDR3 comprises 11 residues. The CDR3 here is CASSTPYEQYF. The CDR3 DNA reads TGTGCCAGCAGCACCCCTTACGAGCAGTACTTC.

This chain connects TRBV7-6 to TRBJ2-5, with D possibly TRBD2 on 7 matching bases. Germline values: CDR1 SGHVS, CDR2 FNYEAQ. V lost 3 bases and J lost 4, with 12 bases in between. CDR3 size: 14 residues. The CDR3 DNA follows: TGTGCCAGCAGCTTTGCGGGGGCAGGAGAGACCCAGTACTTC. Translating gives CASSFAGAGETQYF.

The gene calls are TRBV27 and TRBJ2-1; 7 bases are a match to TRBD2. The trim removed 1 base at V and 5 bases at J, leaving 5 bases unmatched. CDR1 MNHEY and CDR2 SMNVEV come from the germline V gene (reference sequence). The CDR3 loop spans 15 amino acids. Written as DNA, the CDR3 is TGTGCCAGCAGTTTATTAGGACTAGGGGACAATGAGCAGTTCTTC. It translates to CASSLLGLGDNEQFF.

The rearrangement links TRBV5-5 to TRBJ2-2; D is unresolved. The germline gives CDR1 SGHKS, CDR2 YYEKEE (reference sequence). The CDR3 length is 14 residues. Trimming removed 0 bases at V and 8 bases at J, with 11 bases between. For the CDR3, the DNA is TGTGCCAGCAGCTTGGACTTGAGCAGAGGGGAGCTGTTTTTT. Translation gives CASSLDLSRGELFF.

The chain recombines TRBV4-2 with TRBJ2-5; TRBD2 agrees at 16 bases. V trimming: 0 bases; J trimming: 3 bases; junction bases outside the gene matches: 1. The CDR3 is 17 amino acids. The germline CDR1 and CDR2 sequences are LGHNA and YNFKEQ. CDR3 in amino acids: CASSQEGTSGGEETQYF. CDR3 in DNA: TGTGCCAGCAGCCAAGAAGGGACTAGCGGGGGGGAAGAGACCCAGTACTTC.

CDR3 sequence reads: CASSNRDATSTDTQYF. DNA of the CDR3: TGTGCCAGCTCAAACCGGGACGCAACTAGCACAGATACGCAGTATTTT. The chain carries TRBV18 and TRBJ2-3, with D tentatively TRBD1 or TRBD2 (5 bases each). V lost 5 bases to trimming and J lost 0 bases, with 15 bases between them. The CDR3 has 16 residues. Looked up from germline, CDR1 is KGHSH and CDR2 is LQKENI.